Included here is one T cell receptor beta chain sequence, with context. What it binds is unknown. The data derive from a study of cytomegalovirus exposure and HLA in healthy donors. PCR amplification relied on 60 Vbeta primers (plus 13 Jbeta primers). Using immunoSEQ multiplex PCR, the repertoire was profiled, and TCRdb retains in-frame clones only, with some absent. This table has under 150,000 clones, 65% to 90% appearing once. General study results and limits: Reported performance of the classifier showed diagnosis of cytomegalovirus status with high specificity and sensitivity. Previously analyzed data showed that most TCR beta V segments were productive at a frequency of about 87% or about 30%. When analyzed later, the rates of TCR association showed variation by HLA locus, with DRB1 the most and HLA-C the fewest.

CDR1 is MRHNA and CDR2 is SNTAGT in the germline V gene. CDR3 length: 16 residues. V dropped 4 bases and J dropped 5; count of bases not matched to a gene: 7. Specimen: PBMCs. The receptor was derived from a girl aged 2-15 years in good health and CMV-seronegative. The chain uses TRBV6-4 and TRBJ2-3; 12 nucleotides line up with TRBD2. CDR3 in amino acids: CASSARTSGEIDTQYF. CDR3 bases: TGTGCCAGCAGTGCCCGGACTAGCGGGGAAATAGATACGCAGTATTTT.